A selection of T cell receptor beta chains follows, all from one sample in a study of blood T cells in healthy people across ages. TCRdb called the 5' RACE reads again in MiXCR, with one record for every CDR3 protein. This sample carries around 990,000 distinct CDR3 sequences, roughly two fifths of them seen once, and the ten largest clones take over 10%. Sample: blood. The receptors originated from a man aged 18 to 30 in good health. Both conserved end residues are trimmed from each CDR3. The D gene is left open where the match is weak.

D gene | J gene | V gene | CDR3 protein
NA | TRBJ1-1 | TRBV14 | ASSHLGRVDAF
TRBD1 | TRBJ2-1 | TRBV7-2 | ASSLGQGAVNEQF
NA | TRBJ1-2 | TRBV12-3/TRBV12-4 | ASSLERTPGGYT
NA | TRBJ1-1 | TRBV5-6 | ASSLAARGYTEAF
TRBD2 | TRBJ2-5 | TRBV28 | ASSQAGEQETQY
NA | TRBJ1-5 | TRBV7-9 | ASSFTAGENQPQH
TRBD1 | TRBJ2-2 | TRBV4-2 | ASSQTPGTGTTGELF
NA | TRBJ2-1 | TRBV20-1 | SARDEGYEQF
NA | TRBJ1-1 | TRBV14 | ASSALYGDTEAF
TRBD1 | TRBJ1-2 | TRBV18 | ASSPGQATYGYT
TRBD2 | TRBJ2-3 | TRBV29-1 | SVGLAGAPDTQY
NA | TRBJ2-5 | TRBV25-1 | ASSPDLGQQETQY
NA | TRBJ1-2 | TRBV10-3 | ATLDPAGSNYGYT
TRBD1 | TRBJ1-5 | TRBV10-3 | AISEGTVNQPQH
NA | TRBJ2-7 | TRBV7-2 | ASSRNRPSEPYEQY
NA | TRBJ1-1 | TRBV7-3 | ASSSHMNTEAF
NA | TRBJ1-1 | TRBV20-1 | SARAAEHNTEAF
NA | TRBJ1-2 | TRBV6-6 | ASSAPQGGGNYGYT
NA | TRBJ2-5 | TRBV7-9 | ASRGFGETQY